The sequence of this T cell receptor beta chain was determined in a study of CD8 T cells in ankylosing spondylitis. V lost 2 bases and J 9 bases, leaving 11 bases between the germline ends. This CDR3 region has 13 residues. Germline loops: CDR1 MNHEY, CDR2 SMNVEV (reference sequence). In TCRdb, the 5' RACE reads were re-called with MiXCR into one record per CDR3 protein. The data hold about 88,000 distinct CDR3 sequences, with around 25% observed a single time. The origin of this receptor is a male donor with ankylosing spondylitis or in good health (not recorded which). This chain joins TRBV27 and TRBJ1-5, with D hard to call. Sequencing was carried out using blood, either unsorted or a sorted T cell fraction (not recorded which). CDR3 sequence (DNA): TGTGCCAGCAGTTTAGCGGTGGAATGGCCCCAGCATTTT. Protein product: CASSLAVEWPQHF.